This T cell receptor beta chain was recovered during a study of T cell changes during pregnancy in multiple sclerosis. The method was immunoSEQ multiplex PCR; TCRdb's version includes in-frame clones alone and lacks a portion of them. The sample lists roughly 40,000 clones; about 90% were seen once. The sequenced sample was CD4+ T cells from peripheral blood mononuclear cells, obtained before pregnancy. The TCR comes from a female donor with multiple sclerosis, enrolled in a pregnancy study.

DNA for the CDR3: TGCGCCAGCAGCGTTGAGGGAGGCTCCTACAATGAGCAGTTCTTC. This sequence encodes CASSVEGGSYNEQFF. The V gene is TRBV5-1, the J gene TRBJ2-1; the D gene is possibly TRBD2 (6 bases). There are 15 residues in the CDR3. In germline, CDR1 is SGHRS, CDR2 YFSETQ. Between the trimmed V and J ends, which lost 4 bases and 0 bases, there was a span of 11 bases. Together with reference TRBV5-1 and TRBJ2-1, the CDR3 gives the full variable domain: KAGVTQTPRYLIKTRGQQVTLSCSPISGHRSVSWYQQTPGQGLQFLFEYFSETQRNKGNFPGRFSGRQFSNSRSEMNVSTLELGDSALYLCASSVEGGSYNEQFFGPGTRLTVL.